The 17 T cell receptor beta chains below all came from one sample that was sequenced in a study of post-analysis software for immune sequencing data. Study-level results: Patients showed TRBV5-6, TRBV5-1 and TRBV20-1 among 4 or 5 TRBV segments more frequent than in controls.

These receptors are not linked to any known antigen. cDNA libraries for TCR beta contained unique molecular identifiers. A single record per CDR3 protein comes from TCRdb applying MiXCR to the PCR reads. The table has about 200,000 distinct CDR3 sequences, around 30% seen once. What was sequenced was blood. These receptors all come from a girl between 2 and 17 years old with multiple sclerosis.

The J gene is TRBJ1-6, the V gene TRBV28; no firm D call. This CDR3 has 12 residues. Trimming cost V 4 bases and J 9 bases, with 7 bases left between them. CDR1 is MDHEN, CDR2 SYDVKM, per germline. CDR3 bases: TGTGCCAGCAGTTATGCGGGTTCACCCCTCCACTTT. Translated, it gives CASSYAGSPLHF.

This clonotype was counted between two and nine times. This chain links TRBV30 with TRBJ1-1; D perhaps matches TRBD1 (5 bases). Germline V gene lookup returns CDR1 GTSNPN and CDR2 SVGIG (reference sequence). Trimming removed 2 bases at V and 4 bases at J, with 11 bases between. CDR3 size: 13 residues. CDR3 in amino acids: CAWSSGGRTEAFF. The CDR3 region has the DNA TGTGCCTGGAGTTCGGGGGGTCGCACTGAAGCTTTCTTT.

The gene calls are TRBV20-1 and TRBJ1-6, with unresolved D. Between the trimmed V and J ends, which lost 6 bases and 7 bases, there was a span of 16 bases. This CDR3 region has 14 residues. Germline-derived CDR1 and CDR2 are DFQATT and SNEGSKA (reference sequence). Here the CDR3 reads CSARVRTLNSPLHF. CDR3 bases: TGCAGTGCCCGAGTGAGAACCCTCAATTCACCCCTCCACTTT.

Turning to this clonotype: Given a much more abundant clone one base away, this may be a read error. The chain combines TRBV4-1 with TRBJ1-2, with a tentative D call TRBD1 (6 bases). CDR3 length: 16 residues. V was shortened by 0 bases and J by 6 bases, with 17 bases between the two germline ends. The germline V gene has CDR1 MGHRA and CDR2 YSYEKL. The CDR3 DNA follows: TGCGCCAGCAGCCAAGAGGGAACAGGGAGGAACCATGGCTACACCTTC. It specifies CASSQEGTGRNHGYTF.

The CDR3 spells CASSRDREGDEKLFF. The CDR3 DNA follows: TGTGCCAGCAGCCGTGACAGGGAAGGGGATGAAAAACTGTTTTTT. The chain is built from TRBV12-3 or TRBV12-4 and TRBJ1-4; 7 positions match TRBD1. With V trimmed by 6 bases and J by 6 bases, 10 bases remained unmatched. The CDR3 extends over 15 amino acids.

The CDR3 protein is CASGSTANYGYTF. The CDR3 DNA reads as TGTGCCAGCGGATCGACAGCTAACTATGGCTACACCTTC. This chain joins TRBV2 and TRBJ1-2; D is possibly TRBD1 (5 bases). CDR1 and CDR2 from the germline V gene are SNHLY and FYNNEI. The CDR3 is 13 amino acids. The V end lost 8 bases, the J end lost 0 bases, and 10 bases lay between the germline ends.

This chain connects TRBV28 to TRBJ2-3; unclear D gene. Between the trimmed V and J ends, which lost 5 bases and 1 base, there was a span of 13 bases. Germline V gives CDR1 MDHEN, CDR2 SYDVKM. The CDR3 runs to 15 residues. The CDR3 DNA reads as TGTGCCAGCAGTGGGGAAAGGGTGGGCACAGATACGCAGTATTTT. Translated: CASSGERVGTDTQYF.

This clonotype was detected ten times or more. J is TRBJ1-5 and V is TRBV6-1; the match to TRBD1 covers 11 bases. The CDR3 is 18 residues long. The germline gives CDR1 MNHNS, CDR2 SASEGT. With 4 bases clipped from V and 3 bases from J, the junction kept 11 bases outside the gene matches. DNA for the CDR3: TGTGCCAGCAGTGCAATATCCGGGACAGGGGGATTCAATCAGCCCCAGCATTTT. This translates into CASSAISGTGGFNQPQHF.

The chain uses TRBV7-9 and TRBJ2-7; 7 nucleotides line up with TRBD1. This CDR3 contains 12 residues. The junction had 3 bases not matched to a gene; V was cut back by 5 bases and J by 5 bases. Germline CDR1 is SEHNR and CDR2 is FQNEAQ (reference sequence). CDR3 sequence (DNA): TGTGCCAGCAGCGTACAGGGGAACGAGCAGTACTTC. Translating gives CASSVQGNEQYF.

A note on this clonotype: This may arise from a read error, as a much more abundant clone is one base away. The J gene is TRBJ2-7, the V gene TRBV20-1; D call uncertain. Germline CDR1 reads DFQATT; CDR2 reads SNEGSKA (reference sequence). The CDR3 is made up of 13 amino acids. Trimming cost V 6 bases and J 2 bases, with 14 bases left between them. CDR3 sequence reads: CSASRGLPYEQYV. The CDR3 DNA is TGCAGTGCCTCCCGAGGATTACCCTACGAGCAGTACGTC.

This clonotype was counted a few times. This chain joins TRBV2 and TRBJ2-7, with TRBD1 matching over 7 bases. CDR1 is SNHLY and CDR2 is FYNNEI in the germline V gene. Unmatched junction bases numbered 6, after V lost 3 bases and J lost 1 base. CDR3 length equals 15 residues. CDR3 bases: TGTGCCAGCAGTGATTGGGACAGCCTTTCCTACGAGCAGTACTTC. This encodes CASSDWDSLSYEQYF.

In this sample, this clonotype turned up many times. The gene calls are TRBV2 and TRBJ2-5, with 8 nucleotides matching TRBD2. With 8 bases clipped from V and 5 bases from J, the junction kept 10 bases outside the gene matches. The V gene's germline CDR1 is SNHLY and CDR2 FYNNEI. The CDR3 is 14 residues long. CDR3 sequence reads: CASLSAGVGETQYF. CDR3 nucleotide sequence: TGTGCCAGCCTCTCAGCGGGAGTTGGTGAGACCCAGTACTTC.

This clonotype has a handful of counts. The CDR3 DNA follows: TGTGCCAGCAGCTTCGGGCAAGCCGAGCAGTACTTC. The encoded protein is CASSFGQAEQYF. This chain uses TRBV5-6 with TRBJ2-7; D is uncertain. V dropped 2 bases and J dropped 6 bases, with 9 bases sitting between them. This CDR3 comprises 12 residues. Germline V gives CDR1 SGHDT, CDR2 YYEEEE.

The chain employs TRBV29-1 and TRBJ2-2; 10 bases align to TRBD1. CDR3 length equals 14 residues. The V and J ends lost 6 bases and 5 bases, in that order; junction bases with no gene match: 6. Germline V gene data show CDR1 as SQVTM and CDR2 as ANQGSEA. The CDR3 bases are TGCAGCGTAGAGAGGACAGGGGGAACCGGGGAGCTGTTTTTT. Translation: CSVERTGGTGELFF.

The chain combines TRBV28 with TRBJ2-3; 11 bases are shared with TRBD2. V trimming: 8 bases; J trimming: 4 bases; junction bases outside the gene matches: 11. The germline V gene has CDR1 MDHEN and CDR2 SYDVKM. The CDR3 has 16 residues. The CDR3 bases are TGTGCCAGCTCTTTGTTAGCGGGGGGGCCAGCAGATACGCAGTATTTT. Its protein product is CASSLLAGGPADTQYF.

In the case of this clonotype: A much more abundant neighbour one base away suggests this may be a read error. The chain uses TRBV21-1 and TRBJ2-5; the DNA was not used to check the table's D call, TRBD2. TRBV21-1 is labeled a pseudogene. The CDR3 runs 15 residues. The CDR3 nucleotides read TGTGCCAGCAGCGAACTAGTCACCCTTGGCAATGAGCAGTACTTC. It is translated as CASSELVTLGNEQYF.

This clonotype has only a few counts. The rearrangement joins TRBV7-6 to TRBJ2-7, with D possibly being TRBD1 or TRBD2 (5 bases each). V dropped 1 base and J dropped 1 base, with 14 bases sitting between them. Germline values: CDR1 SGHVS, CDR2 FNYEAQ. CDR3 size: 16 residues. As DNA, the CDR3 is TGTGCCAGCAGCTTAGAATTCGGGACCGAATCCTACGAGCAGTACTTC. This encodes CASSLEFGTESYEQYF.